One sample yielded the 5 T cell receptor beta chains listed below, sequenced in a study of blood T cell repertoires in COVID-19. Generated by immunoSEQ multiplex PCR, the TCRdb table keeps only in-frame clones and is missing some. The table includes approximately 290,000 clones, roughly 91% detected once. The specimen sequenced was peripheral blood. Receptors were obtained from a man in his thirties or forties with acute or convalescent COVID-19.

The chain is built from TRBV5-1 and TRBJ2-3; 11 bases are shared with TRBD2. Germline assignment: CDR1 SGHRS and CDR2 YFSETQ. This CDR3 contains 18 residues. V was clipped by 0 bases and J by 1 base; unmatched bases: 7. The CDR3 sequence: CASSLARLAGIGTDTQYF. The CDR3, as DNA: TGCGCCAGCAGCTTGGCCCGACTAGCGGGGATTGGCACAGATACGCAGTATTTT.

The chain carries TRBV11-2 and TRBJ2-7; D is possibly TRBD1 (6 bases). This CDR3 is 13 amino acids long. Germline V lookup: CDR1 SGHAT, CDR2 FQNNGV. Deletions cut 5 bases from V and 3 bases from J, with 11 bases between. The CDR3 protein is CASSPGHFYEQYF. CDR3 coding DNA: TGTGCCAGCAGCCCGGGACACTTCTACGAGCAGTACTTC. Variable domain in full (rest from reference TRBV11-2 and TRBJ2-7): EAGVAQSPRYKIIEKRQSVAFWCNPISGHATLYWYQQILGQGPKLLIQFQNNGVVDDSQLPKDRFSAERLKGVDSTLKIQPAKLEDSAVYLCASSPGHFYEQYFGPGTRLTVT.

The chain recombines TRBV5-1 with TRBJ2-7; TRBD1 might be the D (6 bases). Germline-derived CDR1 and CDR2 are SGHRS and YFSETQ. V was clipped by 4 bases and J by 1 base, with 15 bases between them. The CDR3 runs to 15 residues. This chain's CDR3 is CASSRQTGPSYEQYF. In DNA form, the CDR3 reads TGCGCCAGCAGCAGGCAGACAGGACCTTCCTACGAGCAGTACTTC.

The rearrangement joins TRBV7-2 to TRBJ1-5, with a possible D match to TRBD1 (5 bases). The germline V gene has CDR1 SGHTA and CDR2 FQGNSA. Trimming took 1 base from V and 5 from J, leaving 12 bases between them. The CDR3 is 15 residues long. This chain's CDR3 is CASSLDRGGYQPQHF. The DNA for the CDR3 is TGTGCCAGCAGCTTAGATAGGGGTGGGTATCAGCCCCAGCATTTT.

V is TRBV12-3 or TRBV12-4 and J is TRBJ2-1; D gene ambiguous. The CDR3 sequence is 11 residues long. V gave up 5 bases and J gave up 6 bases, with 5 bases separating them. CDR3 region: CASSLPNEQFF. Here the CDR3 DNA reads TGTGCCAGCAGTCTCCCCAATGAGCAGTTCTTC.